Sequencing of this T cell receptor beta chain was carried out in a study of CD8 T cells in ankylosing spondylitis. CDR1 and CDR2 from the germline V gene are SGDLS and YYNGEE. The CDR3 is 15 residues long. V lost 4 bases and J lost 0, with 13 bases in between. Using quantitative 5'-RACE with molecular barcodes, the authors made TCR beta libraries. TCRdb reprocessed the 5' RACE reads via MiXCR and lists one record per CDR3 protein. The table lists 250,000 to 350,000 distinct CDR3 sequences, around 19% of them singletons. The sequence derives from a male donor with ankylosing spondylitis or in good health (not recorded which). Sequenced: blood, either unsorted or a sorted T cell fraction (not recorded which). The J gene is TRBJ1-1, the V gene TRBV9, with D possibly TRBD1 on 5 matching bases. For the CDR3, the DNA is TGTGCCAGCAGCCCTGAGGTGACAGTGAACACTGAAGCTTTCTTT. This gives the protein CASSPEVTVNTEAFF.